These 10 T cell receptor beta chains were sequenced from one sample in a study of molecular identifiers for immune sequencing clone quantification. TCRdb passed the PCR reads through MiXCR, listing each CDR3 protein once. Altogether about 100,000 distinct CDR3 sequences are present, 35% being singletons, with the ten largest covering 9% to 10%. Sequencing input: naive CD8+ T cells from blood, with Jurkat cell RNA spiked in. The subset here: FACS-sorted CD8+CD4-CCR7+CD45RA+ naive T cells. All receptors derive from a human donor in good health. Some libraries in this study had Jurkat cell RNA spiked in.

This chain connects TRBV5-6 to TRBJ2-7, with a weak D call TRBD1 (6 bases). V shed 4 bases and J shed 4 bases, with 15 bases lying between them. This CDR3 region has 14 residues. The germline CDR1 and CDR2 sequences are SGHDT and YYEEEE. The CDR3: CASSSWQGYYEQYF. CDR3 in DNA: TGTGCCAGCAGCAGCTGGCAGGGGTATTACGAGCAGTACTTC.

Of note for this clonotype: A much larger clone differs by one base, so this may be a read error. The rearrangement joins TRBV7-2 to TRBJ2-7; D gene unclear. The CDR3 runs 13 residues. Germline CDR1 is SGHTA and CDR2 is FQGNSA. V gave up 3 bases and J gave up 5 bases, with 11 bases separating them. In DNA, the CDR3 is TGTGCCAGCAGCTTGGGGATATTCGACGAGCAGTACTTC. Its protein product is CASSLGIFDEQYF.

As concerns this clonotype: This could be a read error, since a much larger clone is one nucleotide away. The chain couples TRBV27 to TRBJ2-7; tentative D call: TRBD2 (6 bases). This CDR3 has 15 residues. CDR1 and CDR2 from the germline V gene are MNHEY and SMNVEV (reference sequence). V was pared by 5 bases and J by 7 bases, with 21 bases between. The CDR3 coding sequence is TGTGCCAGCAGTCTCTCCAGGTCTAGCGTGGTGGAGCAGTACTTC. The encoded protein is CASSLSRSSVVEQYF.

The J gene is TRBJ2-1, the V gene TRBV7-9; D uncertain. There are 17 residues in the CDR3. Germline V gene data show CDR1 as SEHNR and CDR2 as FQNEAQ (reference sequence). The ends were cut back, 2 bases at V and 2 bases at J, with 16 bases in the middle. CDR3 amino acids: CASSLRVVDDPYNEQFF. In DNA form, the CDR3 reads TGTGCCAGCAGCTTAAGGGTAGTGGACGACCCCTACAATGAGCAGTTCTTC.

The CDR3 bases are TGCAGCGTTCCAGAAGACTATGGCTACACCTTC. This codes for CSVPEDYGYTF. This chain joins TRBV29-1 and TRBJ1-2; D uncertain. CDR1 and CDR2 (germline): SQVTM, ANQGSEA. The CDR3 extends over 11 amino acids. The V gene lost 5 bases and the J gene lost 3 bases, with 7 bases spanning the gap.

Concerning this clonotype: This may stem from a read error, because a much larger clone lies one nucleotide away. The V call is TRBV28, the J call TRBJ2-7; no firm D call. From germline, CDR1 is MDHEN and CDR2 SYDVKM. The CDR3 has 14 amino acids. CDR3 amino acids: CASGFRGQTYEQYF. CDR3 nucleotide sequence: TGTGCCAGCGGTTTCCGTGGCCAGACCTACGAGCAGTACTTC.

This clonotype was counted between two and nine times. No conserved phenylalanine or tryptophan ends this CDR3, so it is likely a read error. The V gene is TRBV6-5, the J gene TRBJ1-2; 7 bases map to TRBD1. Germline V CDR1 and CDR2: MNHEY, SVGAGI. This CDR3 comprises 16 residues. V lost 5 bases, J lost 3 bases, and 12 bases stayed unmatched. CDR3 DNA sequence: TGTGCCAGCAGTAACCAAGGGACAGCTATTTACTATGGCTACACCATC. This sequence encodes CASSNQGTAIYYGYTI.

Concerning this clonotype itself: One junction end disagrees with the germline gene, perhaps due to a read error. This chain joins TRBV28 and TRBJ2-7, with TRBD2 matching 11 bases. The CDR3 extends over 14 amino acids. CDR1 MDHEN and CDR2 SYDVKM come from the germline V gene. In DNA, the CDR3 is TGTGTCAGCAGCCCGGGACTAGCGGTCAACGAGCAGTACTTC. Its protein product is CVSSPGLAVNEQYF.

This clonotype appeared many times. V gene TRBV6-1 combines with J gene TRBJ1-2, with D unclear. This CDR3 has 12 residues. Germline V gene lookup returns CDR1 MNHNS and CDR2 SASEGT. Trimming took off 4 bases at V and 4 bases at J, with 7 bases between the two ends. The CDR3: CASSVRGYGYTF. CDR3 nucleotides: TGTGCCAGCAGTGTGCGCGGCTATGGCTACACCTTC.

This clonotype came up a few times. This chain links TRBV7-9 with TRBJ2-1, with D tentatively TRBD1 (5 bases). With 3 bases removed from V and 10 bases from J, the gap between germline ends came to 10 bases. There are 12 residues in the CDR3. From germline, CDR1 is SEHNR and CDR2 FQNEAQ (reference sequence). CDR3 sequence (DNA): TGTGCCAGCAGCTTCACAGGAATGGAGCAGTTCTTC. This sequence encodes CASSFTGMEQFF.